Listed here are 26 T cell receptor beta chains from one sample, sequenced in a study of cytomegalovirus exposure and HLA in healthy donors (dated by TCRdb to about 2017). Library generation was performed with the immunoSEQ multiplex PCR assay. For the multiplex PCR, a mixture combining 60 forward primers for TCR Vbeta segments and 13 reverse primers for TCR Jbeta segments was used. TCRdb limited this immuneACCESS table to in-frame rearrangements with V and J called. A share of clones is missing; checked studies link under half to unresolved V genes, and the rest is unexplained. For this sample the table gives around 130,000 clones, of which roughly four fifths were detected only once. The ten top clones hold roughly 3.1% of the sample. Input material: PBMCs. The origin of the receptors is a man aged 25-45 years in good health and CMV-seronegative.

The gene calls are TRBV28 and TRBJ2-6; no reliable D call. This CDR3 has 15 amino acids. Trimming took off 5 bases at V and 0 bases at J, with 8 bases between the two ends. Per germline, CDR1 MDHEN and CDR2 SYDVKM. The CDR3 protein is CASSADHSGANVLTF. The CDR3 nucleotides are TGTGCCAGCAGTGCGGATCACTCTGGGGCCAACGTCCTGACTTTC.

The chain's CDR3 is CASSQDNWLENQPQHF. The CDR3 nucleotides read TGCGCCAGCAGCCAAGATAATTGGCTGGAGAATCAGCCCCAGCATTTT. The rearrangement links TRBV4-1 to TRBJ1-5; D unclear. Germline lookup yields CDR1 MGHRA and CDR2 YSYEKL. The CDR3 runs to 16 residues. Trimming removed 0 bases at V and 4 bases at J, with 13 bases between.

V gene TRBV5-8 combines with J gene TRBJ2-6, with D maybe TRBD2 (5 bases). The CDR3 covers 16 residues. V gave up 1 base and J gave up 1 base, with 9 bases separating them. Per germline, CDR1 SGHTS and CDR2 YDEGEE. CDR3 sequence: CASSLLRESGANVLTF. The CDR3 DNA reads TGTGCCAGCAGCTTGTTACGGGAATCTGGGGCCAACGTCCTGACTTTC.

This clone occurred a few times. This chain joins TRBV4-3 and TRBJ1-2; maybe TRBD1 (5 bases). In germline, CDR1 is LGHNA, CDR2 YSLEER. The V end was cut by 1 base, the J end by 2 bases, with 11 bases between. The CDR3 spans 15 residues. The CDR3 bases are TGCGCCAGCAGCCAAGGTACCGGACACAACTATGGCTACACCTTC. It encodes CASSQGTGHNYGYTF.

This CDR3 is CASGNPQEWPDTQYF. CDR3 nucleotides: TGTGCCAGCGGAAACCCACAGGAATGGCCAGATACGCAGTATTTT. The chain couples TRBV2 to TRBJ2-3; possible D gene TRBD1, 5 bases. The germline gives CDR1 SNHLY, CDR2 FYNNEI. The CDR3 runs to 15 residues. V shed 8 bases and J shed 4 bases, with 19 bases lying between them.

The genes are TRBV9 and TRBJ1-1, with unresolved D. Germline CDR1 and CDR2: SGDLS and YYNGEE. The CDR3 sequence is 12 residues long. V lost 5 bases to trimming and J lost 4 bases, with 9 bases between them. The DNA for the CDR3 is TGTGCCAGCAGTCATTCGGGCACTGAAGCTTTCTTT. This sequence encodes CASSHSGTEAFF.

This clone has a count of ten or more. This chain connects TRBV6-1 to TRBJ2-7; the D gene is possibly TRBD2 (7 bases). Germline CDR1 and CDR2: MNHNS and SASEGT. V lost 6 bases and J lost 4, with 16 bases in between. This CDR3 has 14 amino acids. This chain's CDR3 is CASRGGPGGYEQYF. For the CDR3, the DNA is TGTGCCAGCAGGGGGGGGCCCGGAGGATACGAGCAGTACTTC.

This clone turned up a few times. The V and J genes are TRBV7-2 and TRBJ1-6, with D possibly being TRBD1 (6 bases). The CDR3 is 15 amino acids. The ends were cut back, 5 bases at V and 10 bases at J, with 18 bases in the middle. The germline V gene has CDR1 SGHTA and CDR2 FQGNSA. CDR3 in amino acids: CASSAGTTSYSPLHF. The CDR3 bases are TGTGCCAGCAGCGCCGGGACAACGTCATACTCACCCCTCCACTTT.

This clone appeared a few times. V gene TRBV6-5 combines with J gene TRBJ2-7; tentatively, D is TRBD1 (5 bases). V was trimmed by 6 bases and J by 1 base, leaving 16 bases between them. The CDR3 covers 15 residues. Germline V lookup: CDR1 MNHEY, CDR2 SVGAGI. The CDR3 here is CASRNRFVESYEQYF. CDR3 nucleotide sequence: TGTGCCAGCAGGAACAGGTTTGTGGAATCCTACGAGCAGTACTTC.

Concerning this clone: Germline and junction disagree at one end, which may indicate a read error. V gene TRBV7-7 combines with J gene TRBJ1-1; 8 bases fit TRBD1. The CDR3 spans 17 residues. The germline V gene has CDR1 SSHAT and CDR2 FNYEAQ (reference sequence). The CDR3 loop is CASSLAADREPNTEAFF. The CDR3 bases are TGTGCTAGCAGCTTAGCGGCGGACAGGGAGCCGAACACTGAAGCTTTCTTT.

The V call is TRBV27, the J call TRBJ2-5; D call uncertain. Per germline, CDR1 MNHEY and CDR2 SMNVEV (reference sequence). Trimming stripped 7 bases from V and 5 bases from J, with 8 bases between. The CDR3 covers 11 residues. The CDR3 DNA reads TGTGCCAGCACCGCCGGGGAGACCCAGTACTTC. This gives the protein CASTAGETQYF.

The sample holds a few counts of this clone. One end of the junction varies from germline; a read error may be responsible. This rearrangement joins TRBV10-3 to TRBJ2-2; D perhaps matches TRBD1 (6 bases). The CDR3 has 17 amino acids. Germline V CDR1 and CDR2: ENHRY, SYGVKD. CDR3 nucleotides: TGTGTCATCAGTGAGACCGACAGGTCACAGAACACCGGGGAGCTGTTTTTT. It specifies CVISETDRSQNTGELFF.

Only one count was recorded for this clone. The J gene is TRBJ2-5, the V gene TRBV28, with TRBD2 as a possible D gene (5 bases). The germline gives CDR1 MDHEN, CDR2 SYDVKM. The V end lost 6 bases, the J end lost 5 bases, and 7 bases lay between the germline ends. The CDR3 contains 11 residues. The CDR3 DNA reads as TGTGCCAGCAGAACTAGTGAGACCCAGTACTTC. Encoded protein: CASRTSETQYF.

This clone was counted only a few times. V and J are TRBV6-6 and TRBJ1-4; weak D call: TRBD1 (6 bases). Trimming stripped 5 bases from V and 8 bases from J, with 12 bases between. CDR1 MNHNY and CDR2 SVGAGI come from the germline V gene (reference sequence). The CDR3 contains 13 residues. This CDR3 reads CASSPRGDEKLFF. DNA for the CDR3: TGTGCCAGCAGTCCCAGGGGAGACGAAAAACTGTTTTTT.

The J gene is TRBJ1-5, the V gene TRBV4-3; D is perhaps TRBD1 (5 bases). V was shortened by 0 bases and J by 2 bases, with 11 bases between the two germline ends. Per germline, CDR1 LGHNA and CDR2 YSLEER. CDR3 size: 16 residues. CDR3 sequence: CASSQDGGRGNQPQHF. The CDR3 nucleotides read TGCGCCAGCAGCCAAGACGGGGGAAGGGGCAATCAGCCCCAGCATTTT.

J is TRBJ1-4 and V is TRBV14; 10 bases line up with TRBD1. With V trimmed by 5 bases and J by 9 bases, 9 bases remained unmatched. Germline V CDR1 and CDR2: SGHDN, FVKESK. The CDR3 loop spans 15 amino acids. This CDR3 is CASSSPGTGAKKLFF. The CDR3 bases are TGTGCCAGCAGCTCCCCCGGGACAGGGGCAAAAAAACTGTTTTTT. The entire variable domain, with the rest obtained from reference TRBV14 and TRBJ1-4, is as follows: EAGVTQFPSHSVIEKGQTVTLRCDPISGHDNLYWYRRVMGKEIKFLLHFVKESKQDESGMPNNRFLAERTGGTYSTLKVQPAELEDSGVYFCASSSPGTGAKKLFFGSGTQLSVL.

The rearrangement links TRBV7-3 to TRBJ1-1; no clear D gene. V was trimmed by 0 bases and J by 1 base, leaving 15 bases between them. This CDR3 comprises 17 residues. Looked up from germline, CDR1 is SGHTA and CDR2 is FQGTGA. The DNA for the CDR3 is TGTGCCAGCAGCTTAACGCCGAGGGCCCTCTGGAACACTGAAGCTTTCTTT. Translation: CASSLTPRALWNTEAFF.

This clone was detected only once. The rearrangement links TRBV7-8 to TRBJ1-2, with D possibly matching TRBD1 (6 bases). Deletions cut 5 bases from V and 5 bases from J, with 12 bases between. The germline V gene has CDR1 SGHVS and CDR2 FQNEAQ. The CDR3 extends over 13 amino acids. This CDR3 is CASSADRRYGYTF. CDR3 DNA: TGTGCCAGCAGCGCAGACAGGCGGTATGGCTACACCTTC.

This clone was observed a handful of times. The J gene is TRBJ1-5, the V gene TRBV30, with D perhaps matching TRBD1 (5 bases). Germline V gives CDR1 GTSNPN, CDR2 SVGIG (reference sequence). The germline V and J ends were trimmed by 4 bases and 5 bases, with 12 bases remaining between them. CDR3 length: 13 residues. The CDR3: CAWTRDSDQPQHF. CDR3 in DNA: TGTGCCTGGACCCGTGACAGCGATCAGCCCCAGCATTTT.

The chain is built from TRBV19 and TRBJ1-4; D is unresolved. V was pared by 3 bases and J by 3 bases, with 8 bases between. Germline V gene lookup returns CDR1 LNHDA and CDR2 SQIVND (reference sequence). The CDR3 contains 14 residues. The CDR3 coding sequence is TGTGCCAGTAGTATCTTCGGAGCTAATGAAAAACTGTTTTTT. Translation: CASSIFGANEKLFF.

The chain couples TRBV5-1 to TRBJ2-7; 7 nucleotides match TRBD1. Germline-derived CDR1 and CDR2 are SGHRS and YFSETQ. CDR3 length: 17 amino acids. Trimming cost V 0 bases and J 2 bases; bases outside gene matches: 11. CDR3 DNA sequence: TGCGCCAGCAGCTTGGGGGGAGCAGGGGGTATGGCCTACGAGCAGTACTTC. It yields the protein CASSLGGAGGMAYEQYF.

The V gene is TRBV6-5, the J gene TRBJ1-2; the D is unclear. There are 16 residues in the CDR3. The V gene lost 0 bases and the J gene lost 0 bases, with 11 bases spanning the gap. The germline V gene has CDR1 MNHEY and CDR2 SVGAGI. The chain's CDR3 is CASSYSGRSTNYGYTF. Here the CDR3 DNA reads TGTGCCAGCAGTTACTCGGGCAGATCTACTAACTATGGCTACACCTTC.

The J gene is TRBJ1-5, the V gene TRBV7-6; D might be TRBD1 (6 bases). The germline CDR1 and CDR2 sequences are SGHVS and FNYEAQ. V was cut by 5 bases and J by 5 bases, with 22 bases left in between. This CDR3 region has 17 residues. This CDR3 reads CASSLRNTGRGDQPQHF. CDR3 nucleotides: TGTGCCAGCAGCCTAAGAAATACAGGGAGAGGAGATCAGCCCCAGCATTTT.

The V gene is TRBV29-1, the J gene TRBJ2-5, with 8 bases aligning to TRBD1. The J call is in doubt because the DNA end fits TRBJ2-7 better. This CDR3 spans 13 amino acids. Germline V gene lookup returns CDR1 SQVTM and CDR2 ANQGSEA. CDR3 sequence reads: CSVEDGDRTEQYF. CDR3 DNA: TGCAGCGTTGAAGACGGGGACAGGACCGAGCAGTACTTC.

The chain couples TRBV7-9 to TRBJ2-7; the D gene is possibly TRBD2 (5 bases). Germline CDR1 and CDR2: SEHNR and FQNEAQ (reference sequence). The CDR3 spans 16 residues. Trimming left V 2 bases short and J 7 bases short, with 21 bases between. CDR3 sequence (DNA): TGTGCCAGCAGCTTACGGTCAGGAGGCCTTCTACGGGAGCAGTACTTC. It yields the protein CASSLRSGGLLREQYF. The entire variable domain, with the rest obtained from reference TRBV7-9 and TRBJ2-7, is as follows: DTGVSQNPRHKITKRGQNVTFRCDPISEHNRLYWYRQTLGQGPEFLTYFQNEAQLEKSRLLSDRFSAERPKGSFSTLEIQRTEQGDSAMYLCASSLRSGGLLREQYFGPGTRLTVT.

The chain joins TRBV4-3 to TRBJ2-7; 8 bases align to TRBD2. Per germline, CDR1 LGHNA and CDR2 YSLEER. The CDR3 length is 17 residues. J gave up 1 base and V 4 bases, and 12 bases lay outside the gene matches. This chain's CDR3 is CASSLSQAGVISYEQYF. As DNA, the CDR3 is TGCGCCAGCAGCCTCTCGCAAGCGGGAGTAATTTCCTACGAGCAGTACTTC.